The 5 T cell receptor beta chains reported below all come from one sample, sequenced in a study of cytomegalovirus exposure and HLA in healthy donors. With 60 Vbeta and 13 Jbeta primers, the PCR was carried out. Sequencing used immunoSEQ multiplex PCR; TCRdb keeps in-frame clones, though not all of them. Among about 190,000 clones, about 87% were seen once, and the ten largest hold roughly 1.7%. Sequencing was done on a sample of PBMCs. All receptors derive from a young woman in good health and CMV-seronegative.

This clone has only one observation. This chain uses TRBV27 with TRBJ1-5; the D gene is possibly TRBD1 (5 bases). V was cut by 3 bases and J by 7 bases, with 7 bases left in between. The V gene's germline CDR1 is MNHEY and CDR2 SMNVEV (reference sequence). This CDR3 comprises 12 residues. CDR3 DNA sequence: TGTGCCAGCAGTTTCTCAGGGCAGCCCCAGCATTTT. This encodes CASSFSGQPQHF.

The chain is built from TRBV30 and TRBJ2-3; a weak D match, TRBD2 (6 bases). The CDR3 has 13 residues. Germline loops: CDR1 GTSNPN, CDR2 SVGIG (reference sequence). The ends were cut back, 0 bases at V and 8 bases at J, with 12 bases in the middle. CDR3 in DNA: TGTGCCTGGAGTGTACTCGATAGCGGTACGCAGTATTTT. It translates to CAWSVLDSGTQYF.

The rearrangement joins TRBV29-1 to TRBJ2-3, with a weak D call TRBD2 (5 bases). Per germline, CDR1 SQVTM and CDR2 ANQGSEA. Trimming removed 6 bases from V and 2 bases from J, with 12 bases in between. There are 13 residues in the CDR3. As DNA, the CDR3 is TGCAGCGTAACAGCGGAGGACACAGATACGCAGTATTTT. Translation: CSVTAEDTDTQYF.

The rearrangement links TRBV5-6 to TRBJ2-5, with D possibly matching TRBD2 (5 bases). The CDR3 loop spans 14 amino acids. V was cut by 7 bases and J by 5 bases, with 18 bases left in between. Germline V gene data show CDR1 as SGHDT and CDR2 as YYEEEE. In nucleotides, the CDR3 is TGTGCCAGCGCCCCAGGCGGGTGCGGGGAGACCCAGTACTTC. It yields the protein CASAPGGCGETQYF.

The J gene is TRBJ1-6, the V gene TRBV4-2; 7 bases align to TRBD1. Germline CDR1 is LGHNA and CDR2 is YNFKEQ. This CDR3 is built from 16 residues. After removal of 0 bases from V and 7 bases from J, the junction contained 6 bases not matched to a gene. CDR3 DNA sequence: TGTGCCAGCAGCCAAGATAGGGCCAGGGGGAATTCACCCCTCCACTTT. Translation gives CASSQDRARGNSPLHF.